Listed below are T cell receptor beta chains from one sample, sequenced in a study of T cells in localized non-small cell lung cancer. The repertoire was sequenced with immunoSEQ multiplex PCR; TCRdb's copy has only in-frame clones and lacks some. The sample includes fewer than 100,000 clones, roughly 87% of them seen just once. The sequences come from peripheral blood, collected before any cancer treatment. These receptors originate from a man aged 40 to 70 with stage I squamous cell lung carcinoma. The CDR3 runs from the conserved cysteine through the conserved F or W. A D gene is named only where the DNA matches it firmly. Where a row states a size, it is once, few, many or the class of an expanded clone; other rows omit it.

TGTGCCAGCAGCCATACGGGAGATACGCAGTATTTT | CASSHTGDTQYF | - | TRBJ2-3 | - | TRBV7-9
TGTGCCAGCAGCCCACAGGGGGCTCGGAATCAGCCCCAGCATTTT | CASSPQGARNQPQHF | - | TRBJ1-5 | TRBD1 | TRBV7-9
TGCGCCAGCAGCCAAGTTGCAGCGGGAGGGTACAATGAGCAGTTCTTC | CASSQVAAGGYNEQFF | once | TRBJ2-1 | TRBD2 | TRBV4-1
TGTGCCAGTAGTATAGGCAATCAGAATGAGCAGTTCTTC | CASSIGNQNEQFF | - | TRBJ2-1 | - | TRBV19
TGTGCCAGCAGTGAAGCTGCGGGGAGGGAGACCCAGTACTTC | CASSEAAGRETQYF | - | TRBJ2-5 | - | TRBV6-1
TGCGCCAGCACCCGGGACCCCCTAAACACCGGGGAGCTGTTTTTT | CASTRDPLNTGELFF | - | TRBJ2-2 | - | TRBV5-1
TGTGCCAGCAGTCCGCGTGATTGGCCCTACGAGCAGTACTTC | CASSPRDWPYEQYF | - | TRBJ2-7 | - | TRBV2
TGTGCCAGCAGTGTAGGGGGCAGAAATCAGCCCCAGCATTTT | CASSVGGRNQPQHF | - | TRBJ1-5 | TRBD1 | TRBV2
TGTGCCAGCAGCTCACACAGGGAGGGTGAGCAGTTCTTC | CASSSHREGEQFF | - | TRBJ2-1 | - | TRBV7-2
TGCGCCAGCAGCTTGGAGGGACAGGGTTCAAAGGGCTACACCTTC | CASSLEGQGSKGYTF | - | TRBJ1-2 | TRBD1 | TRBV5-1
TGTGCCAGCAGCCCGAGTCCTACGGATAATTCACCCCTCCACTTT | CASSPSPTDNSPLHF | - | TRBJ1-6 | - | TRBV7-3
TGTGCCAGCAGCTTAAGTCTGGGGGGAGCCTACAATGAGCAGTTCTTC | CASSLSLGGAYNEQFF | - | TRBJ2-1 | - | TRBV7-3
TGTGCCAGCCGATTGGACAGGGTGGAAAAACTGTTTTTT | CASRLDRVEKLFF | - | TRBJ1-4 | TRBD1 | TRBV6-1
TGTGCCAGTCGACTGACAGGGGAAGGCTACACCTTC | CASRLTGEGYTF | - | TRBJ1-2 | TRBD1 | TRBV28
TGTGCCAGCAGTTCAACAGTGAACACTGAAGCTTTCTTT | CASSSTVNTEAFF | - | TRBJ1-1 | - | TRBV5-8
TGTGCCAGCAAACGTACACTACAGGTAAACACTGAAGCTTTCTTT | CASKRTLQVNTEAFF | - | TRBJ1-1 | - | TRBV6-6
TGTGCCAGTAGGAGGGGACACGGGAACTTCTATGGCTACACCTTC | CASRRGHGNFYGYTF | - | TRBJ1-2 | - | TRBV19
TGCAGCGTATCCGGGACTAGCGGGGGGATGGATGAGCAGTTCTTC | CSVSGTSGGMDEQFF | - | TRBJ2-1 | TRBD2 | TRBV29-1
TGTGCCAGTAGTATAGGGTCCTCTGGGGCCAACGTCCTGACTTTC | CASSIGSSGANVLTF | - | TRBJ2-6 | - | TRBV19
TGCGCCAGCAGCCAAGGTAATGCGGGGCGGTACGAGCAGTACTTC | CASSQGNAGRYEQYF | - | TRBJ2-7 | - | TRBV4-1
TGTGCCAGCAGCTTAGCGCTGACAGCATCCTACGAGCAGTACTTC | CASSLALTASYEQYF | few | TRBJ2-7 | - | TRBV7-9
TGTGCCAGCAGAACTGGGCAGTCTACTAATTCACCCCTCCACTTT | CASRTGQSTNSPLHF | - | TRBJ1-6 | - | TRBV7-9
TGTGCCAGCAGCCCTCGAACCAGGAACACTGAAGCTTTCTTT | CASSPRTRNTEAFF | - | TRBJ1-1 | - | TRBV11-1
TGTGCCAGCAGTGTCTCCGGACGTAATCAGCCCCAGCATTTT | CASSVSGRNQPQHF | - | TRBJ1-5 | - | TRBV6-1
TGTGCCAGCACAACAGGGAGAAGGGACACTGAAGCTTTCTTT | CASTTGRRDTEAFF | - | TRBJ1-1 | - | TRBV5-4
TGCGCCAGCAGCCAAGCACGGGATAGCACAGATACGCAGTATTTT | CASSQARDSTDTQYF | few | TRBJ2-3 | - | TRBV4-3
TGTGCCAGCAGCTTAGCCGGGAATCAAGAGACCCAGTACTTC | CASSLAGNQETQYF | - | TRBJ2-5 | - | TRBV7-9
TGCGCCAGCAGCCAGCCGGGGGGGGAGGTTCCTAACTATGGCTACACCTTC | CASSQPGGEVPNYGYTF | - | TRBJ1-2 | - | TRBV4-1
TGTGCCAGCAGCCTTCGGCCCGAAAACATTCAGTACTTC | CASSLRPENIQYF | - | TRBJ2-4 | - | TRBV2
TGTGCCAGCAGCTCTAGCGGGGCTAGGACAGATACGCAGTATTTT | CASSSSGARTDTQYF | - | TRBJ2-3 | TRBD2 | TRBV7-6
TGTGCCAGCAGTTTGAAGGACAAGTACGAGCAGTACTTC | CASSLKDKYEQYF | - | TRBJ2-7 | - | TRBV27
TGTGCCAGCAGCGTAGCTCACAGGAGCTCTGGAAACACCATATATTTT | CASSVAHRSSGNTIYF | - | TRBJ1-3 | - | TRBV9